The 30 T cell receptor beta chains presented below share a single source sample, sequenced in a study of blood T cell repertoires in COVID-19. TCRdb's copy holds only in-frame clones and misses some; the assay was immunoSEQ multiplex PCR. The table records roughly 300,000 clones, less than 90% of them present only once. The sequencing input was PBMCs or T cells enriched from blood (not recorded which). The receptors shown here come from a woman between 25 and 40 years old who had recovered from COVID-19.

CDR3 in amino acids: CASSPAATYEQYF. The CDR3 nucleotides read TGTGCCAGCTCACCAGCGGCTACCTACGAGCAGTACTTC. This chain joins TRBV18 and TRBJ2-7; D remains unclear. V was trimmed by 2 bases and J by 2 bases, leaving 7 bases between them. Germline V gene sequence: CDR1 KGHSH, CDR2 LQKENI. The CDR3 extends over 13 amino acids.

This chain links TRBV6-1 with TRBJ1-5; D is perhaps TRBD1 (6 bases). CDR1 and CDR2 (germline): MNHNS, SASEGT. The V gene lost 2 bases and the J gene lost 6 bases, with 14 bases spanning the gap. The CDR3 contains 15 residues. The CDR3 is CASSESVGRGQPQHF. In DNA, the CDR3 is TGTGCCAGCAGTGAATCGGTAGGCAGGGGTCAGCCCCAGCATTTT.

The chain links TRBV25-1 to TRBJ1-3, with 9 positions matching TRBD1. Per the germline V gene, CDR1 is MGHDK and CDR2 is SYGVNS. The ends lost 6 bases at V and 4 bases at J; junction bases unmatched: 4. This CDR3 contains 14 residues. The CDR3 sequence is CASRGQGVGNTIYF. The CDR3 DNA reads TGTGCCAGCAGGGGACAGGGAGTCGGAAACACCATATATTTT. The whole variable domain, filled in from reference TRBV25-1 and TRBJ1-3, reads EADIYQTPRYLVIGTGKKITLECSQTMGHDKMYWYQQDPGMELHLIHYSYGVNSTEKGDLSSESTVSRIRTEHFPLTLESARPSHTSQYLCASRGQGVGNTIYFGEGSWLTVV.

The J gene is TRBJ2-3, the V gene TRBV7-9; D is perhaps TRBD1 (5 bases). The CDR3 totals 12 residues. Trimming removed 4 bases from V and 5 bases from J, with 7 bases in between. Germline V gene sequence: CDR1 SEHNR, CDR2 FQNEAQ (reference sequence). The CDR3 loop reads CASSSTGDTQYF. CDR3 DNA sequence: TGTGCCAGCAGCTCAACAGGAGATACGCAGTATTTT.

The CDR3 sequence: CASSYERVDGYTF. The CDR3 nucleotides read TGTGCCAGCAGTTACGAGAGGGTGGATGGCTACACCTTC. The gene calls are TRBV6-5 and TRBJ1-2, with no clear D. Germline lookup yields CDR1 MNHEY and CDR2 SVGAGI. The ends were cut back, 2 bases at V and 6 bases at J, with 10 bases in the middle. The CDR3 consists of 13 residues.

The rearrangement uses TRBV13 and TRBJ2-2; 8 positions agree with TRBD1. The CDR3 contains 15 residues. Germline V gives CDR1 PRHDT, CDR2 FYEKMQ (reference sequence). J gave up 7 bases and V 3 bases, and 7 bases lay outside the gene matches. CDR3 sequence reads: CASSFLDREVGELFF. In nucleotides, the CDR3 is TGTGCCAGCAGCTTTTTGGACAGGGAGGTCGGGGAGCTGTTTTTT.

The V call is TRBV3-1 (or the pseudogene TRBV3-2), the J call TRBJ1-6; 9 nucleotides line up with TRBD1. This CDR3 is built from 15 residues. Germline CDR1 is LGHDT and CDR2 is YNNKEL (reference sequence). The V segment lost 0 bases and the J segment 9 bases; nucleotides outside the gene matches: 3. The CDR3 nucleotides are TGTGCCAGCAGCCAAGACAGGACAGGGGTTTCACCCCTCCACTTT. Protein sequence: CASSQDRTGVSPLHF.

Here the CDR3 DNA reads TGTGCCAGCAGTTTTCGGCCCTCGGGGACTGAAGCTTTCTTT. It yields the protein CASSFRPSGTEAFF. The rearrangement links TRBV27 to TRBJ1-1; no clear D gene. V lost 3 bases and J 5 bases, leaving 13 bases between the germline ends. Looked up from germline, CDR1 is MNHEY and CDR2 is SMNVEV (reference sequence). The length of the CDR3 is 14 residues.

The chain combines TRBV5-5 with TRBJ2-6, with TRBD1 matching over 7 bases. V lost 1 base, J lost 2 bases, and 6 bases stayed unmatched. Germline-derived CDR1 and CDR2 are SGHKS and YYEKEE (reference sequence). The CDR3 spans 17 residues. The DNA of the CDR3 is TGTGCCAGCAGCTTGTTTTCAGGGGGTACTGGGGCCAACGTCCTGACTTTC. Its protein is CASSLFSGGTGANVLTF.

This chain uses TRBV19 with TRBJ1-4; TRBD1 matches at 11 bases. CDR1 is LNHDA and CDR2 is SQIVND in the germline V gene (reference sequence). This CDR3 is built from 15 residues. Trimming took 6 bases from V and 8 from J; bases not matched to a gene: 8. CDR3 nucleotides: TGTGCCAGTAGGGGAACGGGACAGGGGGAAGAAAAACTGTTTTTT. Translating gives CASRGTGQGEEKLFF.

This chain uses TRBV11-2 with TRBJ1-1, with D possibly matching TRBD1 (6 bases). The V end lost 0 bases, the J end lost 5 bases, and 13 bases lay between the germline ends. CDR3 length: 15 amino acids. In germline, CDR1 is SGHAT, CDR2 FQNNGV. The CDR3 sequence: CASSLDRGGLTEAFF. As DNA, the CDR3 is TGTGCCAGCAGCTTAGATAGGGGGGGCCTAACTGAAGCTTTCTTT.

The chain couples TRBV7-2 to TRBJ1-1; a possible D gene is TRBD1 (6 bases). The CDR3 spans 14 residues. Trimming cost V 2 bases and J 3 bases, with 10 bases left between them. Germline V gene lookup returns CDR1 SGHTA and CDR2 FQGNSA. The CDR3 reads CASSLRGGDTEAFF. The CDR3 region has the DNA TGTGCCAGCAGCTTACGAGGGGGGGACACTGAAGCTTTCTTT.

This chain joins TRBV7-2 and TRBJ2-7, with 9 positions matching TRBD1. The ends lost 5 bases at V and 4 bases at J; junction bases unmatched: 12. This CDR3 contains 16 residues. The germline gives CDR1 SGHTA, CDR2 FQGNSA. CDR3 sequence reads: CASSEGARQGVYEQYF. DNA for the CDR3: TGTGCCAGCAGCGAAGGTGCGAGACAGGGGGTTTACGAGCAGTACTTC.

In regard to this clone: Additional DNA sequences in this sample encode the identical CDR3. The chain is built from TRBV19 and TRBJ1-1; the D is unclear. This CDR3 region has 12 residues. Germline V lookup: CDR1 LNHDA, CDR2 SQIVND (reference sequence). The V and J ends lost 6 bases and 0 bases respectively, with 5 bases between them. CDR3 nucleotide sequence: TGTGCCAGTAGCGCGTTGAACACTGAAGCTTTCTTT. As protein: CASSALNTEAFF.

V is TRBV19 and J is TRBJ1-2; D is undetermined. CDR1 and CDR2 from the germline V gene are LNHDA and SQIVND (reference sequence). The CDR3 has 12 residues. V lost 3 bases to trimming and J lost 5 bases, with 7 bases between them. The CDR3 region is CASSMPGYGYTF. Here the CDR3 DNA reads TGTGCCAGTAGTATGCCCGGGTATGGCTACACCTTC.

This clone was counted only a few times. The chain joins TRBV9 to TRBJ2-2, with D perhaps TRBD2 (6 bases). Trimming pared 1 base from V and 7 bases from J, leaving 14 bases between. Germline V gene data show CDR1 as SGDLS and CDR2 as YYNGEE. The CDR3 has 15 residues. CDR3 in DNA: TGTGCCAGCAGCGTAAGTGGCAGGGAGGACGGGGAGCTGTTTTTT. Translated, it gives CASSVSGREDGELFF.

This clone appeared a few times. The rearrangement uses TRBV2 and TRBJ1-6; D uncertain. Germline V gene data show CDR1 as SNHLY and CDR2 as FYNNEI. CDR3 length: 15 residues. Trimming pared 4 bases from V and 5 bases from J, leaving 12 bases between. The CDR3 DNA follows: TGTGCCAGCAGTGCCCGGGTCAGTAATAATTCACCCCTCCACTTT. This codes for CASSARVSNNSPLHF.

This clone showed up just once. The J gene is TRBJ1-2, the V gene TRBV5-5; no clear D. V shed 4 bases and J shed 4 bases, with 26 bases lying between them. Germline V gene lookup returns CDR1 SGHKS and CDR2 YYEKEE (reference sequence). This CDR3 region has 18 residues. For the CDR3, the DNA is TGTGCCAGCAGCCCTGAAAAGTTTCCGGTGTTAAACTCCTATGGCTACACCTTC. Translation gives CASSPEKFPVLNSYGYTF.

V usage is TRBV19 and J usage is TRBJ1-5; a weak D match, TRBD1 (6 bases). The CDR3 spans 15 residues. Trimming removed 3 bases from V and 0 bases from J, with 9 bases in between. CDR1 and CDR2 (germline): LNHDA, SQIVND (reference sequence). The chain's CDR3 is CASSIGGTSNQPQHF. DNA for the CDR3: TGTGCCAGTAGTATTGGGGGCACTAGCAATCAGCCCCAGCATTTT.

This clone was detected a few times. The chain couples TRBV28 to TRBJ1-5; D unresolved. The V end was cut by 2 bases, the J end by 8 bases, with 10 bases between. Germline V lookup: CDR1 MDHEN, CDR2 SYDVKM. The CDR3 is 13 amino acids. The CDR3 reads CASSLGWAKPQHF. The CDR3 DNA reads TGTGCCAGCAGTTTAGGGTGGGCCAAGCCCCAGCATTTT.

The chain carries TRBV6-2 or TRBV6-3 and TRBJ2-7, with unresolved D. V lost 2 bases, J lost 2 bases, and 10 bases lay in between. The CDR3 runs to 14 residues. The germline V gene has CDR1 MNHEY and CDR2 SVGEGT. The CDR3 DNA follows: TGTGCCAGCAGTTACGGGCAGTCTACCTACGAGCAGTACTTC. Protein sequence: CASSYGQSTYEQYF.

V and J are TRBV5-6 and TRBJ1-2, with D possibly TRBD1 on 6 matching bases. The V and J ends lost 0 bases and 3 bases respectively, with 15 bases between them. CDR1 is SGHDT, CDR2 YYEEEE, per germline. There are 16 residues in the CDR3. The CDR3 region has the DNA TGTGCCAGCAGCTTGGGTGCGGGGGGCCTGGACTATGGCTACACCTTC. It translates to CASSLGAGGLDYGYTF.

In DNA, the CDR3 is TGTGCCAGCAGCGTAGGAAGCGGGGGGGCCTCCTACGAGCAGTACTTC. Protein sequence: CASSVGSGGASYEQYF. The chain uses TRBV9 and TRBJ2-7; 10 nucleotides agree with TRBD2. The CDR3 covers 16 residues. V lost 0 bases and J lost 0; bases outside the gene matches: 3. Germline assignment: CDR1 SGDLS and CDR2 YYNGEE. Using reference TRBV9 and TRBJ2-7 for the parts outside the CDR3, the full variable domain is DSGVTQTPKHLITATGQRVTLRCSPRSGDLSVYWYQQSLDQGLQFLIQYYNGEERAKGNILERFSAQQFPDLHSELNLSSLELGDSALYFCASSVGSGGASYEQYFGPGTRLTVT.

The V gene is TRBV27, the J gene TRBJ1-1; D unresolved. This CDR3 spans 13 amino acids. CDR1 and CDR2 (germline): MNHEY, SMNVEV (reference sequence). The germline V and J ends were trimmed by 2 bases and 7 bases, with 11 bases remaining between them. CDR3 nucleotide sequence: TGTGCCAGCAGTTTAGACACCCAACATGAAGCTTTCTTT. This codes for CASSLDTQHEAFF.

This chain links TRBV24-1 with TRBJ1-2; weak D call: TRBD1 (5 bases). The V and J ends lost 4 bases and 3 bases respectively, with 8 bases between them. CDR3 length: 13 amino acids. CDR1 is KGHDR, CDR2 SFDVKD, per germline. The CDR3 DNA reads as TGTGCCACCAGTGACCCGACAGACTATGGCTACACCTTC. Protein sequence: CATSDPTDYGYTF.

This clone came up a few times. The chain carries TRBV5-1 and TRBJ2-4; 8 bases fit TRBD1. V gave up 3 bases and J gave up 9 bases; unmatched junction bases: 8. CDR3 length: 14 residues. The V gene's germline CDR1 is SGHRS and CDR2 YFSETQ. CDR3 residues: CASSYGTGGSIQYF. The CDR3 nucleotides are TGCGCCAGCAGCTACGGGACAGGAGGTAGCATTCAGTACTTC.

J is TRBJ1-6 and V is TRBV19, with a tentative D call TRBD1 (5 bases). CDR3 length: 18 amino acids. Germline V gene data show CDR1 as LNHDA and CDR2 as SQIVND (reference sequence). The V end was cut by 3 bases, the J end by 0 bases, with 15 bases between. The CDR3 DNA sequence: TGTGCCAGTAGTATTTTCGTCGGGGGGAGCTCCTATAATTCACCCCTCCACTTT. Protein: CASSIFVGGSSYNSPLHF.

The chain combines TRBV5-1 with TRBJ2-2; tentatively, D is TRBD1 (5 bases). The V end lost 2 bases, the J end lost 3 bases, and 11 bases lay between the germline ends. CDR3 size: 15 residues. Germline CDR1 and CDR2: SGHRS and YFSETQ. CDR3 nucleotides: TGCGCCAGCAGCTTCAGGCAGGGCGACACCGGGGAGCTGTTTTTT. It translates to CASSFRQGDTGELFF. The full variable domain, rest sourced from reference TRBV5-1 and TRBJ2-2, is KAGVTQTPRYLIKTRGQQVTLSCSPISGHRSVSWYQQTPGQGLQFLFEYFSETQRNKGNFPGRFSGRQFSNSRSEMNVSTLELGDSALYLCASSFRQGDTGELFFGEGSRLTVL.

The chain has TRBV3-1 (or the pseudogene TRBV3-2) and TRBJ1-2; a possible D gene is TRBD1 (5 bases). The CDR3 has 16 residues. Germline CDR1 LGHDT, CDR2 YNNKEL (reference sequence). Trimming shortened V by 4 bases and J by 4 bases, and 19 bases separated the two germline ends. CDR3 sequence: CASSLFMGQGGYGYTF. As DNA, the CDR3 is TGTGCCAGCAGCCTGTTTATGGGGCAGGGAGGCTATGGCTACACCTTC.

The chain joins TRBV28 to TRBJ1-1; TRBD1 aligns across 11 bases. Germline CDR1 reads MDHEN; CDR2 reads SYDVKM. The CDR3 sequence is 14 residues long. V shed 6 bases and J 5 bases; nucleotides not matched to a gene: 5. Here the CDR3 DNA reads TGTGCCAGCAGCTCCGGGACAGGGGGGACTGAAGCTTTCTTT. Amino acids: CASSSGTGGTEAFF.